This entry concerns a single T cell receptor beta chain. Its target is not known. The source of the sample is a study of CD8+CD57+ T cells in acquired aplastic anemia. For the study at large: Sorted CD4+ and CD8+ cells gave an average of approximately 3 ug of DNA. Study results and caveats: Roughly 27 shared CD8+ CDR3s appeared highly expressed within patients' immunodominant clones.

The CDR3 extends over 13 amino acids. The V segment lost 6 bases and the J segment 3 bases; nucleotides outside the gene matches: 4. Germline assignment: CDR1 SNHLY and CDR2 FYNNEI. Genomic DNA provided the template from which TCR beta VDJ and CDR3 profiles were obtained. TCRdb used MiXCR to reprocess the reads, holding one entry per CDR3 protein. The profile shows under 200,000 distinct CDR3 sequences, roughly half of them singletons. Individuals selected for sequencing had exhibited CD8+CD57+ cell expansion on flow cytometry. No therapy had been given to the patients at the time of blood sampling. The chain employs TRBV2 and TRBJ2-5, with 7 bases matching TRBD2. Sequenced material: sorted CD4+, CD8+, or CD8+CD57+ T cells (not recorded which) from PBMCs. This TCR derives from a human donor with aplastic anemia. CDR3 sequence reads: CASRGLAEETQYF. The CDR3, as DNA: TGTGCCAGCAGGGGGCTAGCGGAAGAGACCCAGTACTTC.